The present T cell receptor beta chain was sequenced within a study of blood T cell repertoires in COVID-19. Overall study: Sites in the United States, Italy and Spain provided acute and convalescent COVID-19 samples. From T cells, B-cell-depleted T cells, or PBMCs came the material, which was cDNA or gDNA.

In the source study's methods: From reference gene primer amplification, estimates of nucleated cell counts were derived. TCRdb's table, derived via immunoSEQ multiplex PCR, lists solely in-frame clones and lacks some. V and J calls and clone size are as listed in that table; D and trimming were resolved from the DNA. The data show about 95,000 clones, roughly 89% seen once. From germline, CDR1 is SGHVS and CDR2 FQNEAQ. The junction had 1 base not matched to a gene; V was cut back by 5 bases and J by 3 bases. The CDR3 contains 14 residues. The TCR originated in a woman aged 65 to 85 with acute or convalescent COVID-19. Input material: peripheral blood. V usage is TRBV7-8 and J usage is TRBJ2-7; 13 bases match TRBD2. The CDR3 reads CASSRTSGSYEQYF. CDR3 in DNA: TGTGCCAGCAGCCGGACTAGCGGGAGCTACGAGCAGTACTTC.